This TCR beta chain was identified in a study of blood T cell repertoires in COVID-19. V was clipped by 7 bases and J by 6 bases, with 12 bases between them. The CDR3 has 13 amino acids. This clone has only one observation. Participant-reported clinical history was the basis for cohort assignment. Sequenced by immunoSEQ multiplex PCR; TCRdb stores in-frame clones only, minus some. The repertoire has about 150,000 clones, about nine tenths of them found once; the top ten carry under 4.5%. Sequencing input: PBMCs or T cells enriched from blood (not recorded which). The TCR sequence derives from a man aged 50-59 years who had recovered from COVID-19. This chain connects TRBV12-3 or TRBV12-4 to TRBJ2-2; perhaps TRBD2 as D (6 bases). The CDR3: CASKRVRSGELFF. The CDR3 DNA sequence: TGTGCCAGCAAGCGGGTGAGGTCCGGGGAGCTGTTTTTT.